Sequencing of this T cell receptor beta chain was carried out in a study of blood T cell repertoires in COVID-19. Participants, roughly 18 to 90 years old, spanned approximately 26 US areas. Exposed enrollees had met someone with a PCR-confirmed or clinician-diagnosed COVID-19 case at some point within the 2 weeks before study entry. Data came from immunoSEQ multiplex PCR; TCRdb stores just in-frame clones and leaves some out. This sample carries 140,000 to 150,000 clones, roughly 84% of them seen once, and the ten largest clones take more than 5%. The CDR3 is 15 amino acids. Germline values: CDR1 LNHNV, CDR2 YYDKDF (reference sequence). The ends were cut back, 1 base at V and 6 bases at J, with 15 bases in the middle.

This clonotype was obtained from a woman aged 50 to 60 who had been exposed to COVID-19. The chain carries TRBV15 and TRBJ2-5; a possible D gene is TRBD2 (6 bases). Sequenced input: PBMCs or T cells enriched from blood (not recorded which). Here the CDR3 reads CATSRAETRGKTQYF. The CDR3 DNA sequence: TGTGCCACCAGCAGAGCGGAGACCCGGGGGAAGACCCAGTACTTC. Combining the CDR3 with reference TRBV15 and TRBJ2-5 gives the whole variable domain DAMVIQNPRYQVTQFGKPVTLSCSQTLNHNVMYWYQQKSSQAPKLLFHYYDKDFNNEADTPDNFQSRRPNTSFCFLDIRSPGLGDTAMYLCATSRAETRGKTQYFGPGTRLLVL.